This T cell receptor beta chain was observed in a study of human T cells and chemical hapten exposure. Study-wide results and caveats: Counts of TCRs above 1 in 1000 frequency stayed unchanged with DPC sensitization.

MiXCR, run by TCRdb on the RACE reads, gives a single entry per CDR3 protein. The sample yields more than 75,000 distinct CDR3 sequences, roughly 8.7% seen once. Regarding time point: healthy volunteer bleed at 6 weeks. Researchers extracted total RNA from unfractionated whole blood. Trimming left V 3 bases short and J 0 bases short, with 17 bases between. The CDR3 totals 18 residues. Germline V lookup: CDR1 SEHNR, CDR2 FQNEAQ (reference sequence). This clonotype showed up many times. Its antigen is currently unknown. The chain combines TRBV7-9 with TRBJ1-4; D possibly corresponds to TRBD1 (5 bases). Sample: whole blood. This receptor was obtained from a male donor in good health. Some clones in this sample may be carry-over from other donors' samples. CDR3: CASSFSLGGSATNEKLFF. The CDR3 DNA is TGTGCCAGCAGCTTCTCGCTGGGGGGATCCGCAACTAATGAAAAACTGTTTTTT.